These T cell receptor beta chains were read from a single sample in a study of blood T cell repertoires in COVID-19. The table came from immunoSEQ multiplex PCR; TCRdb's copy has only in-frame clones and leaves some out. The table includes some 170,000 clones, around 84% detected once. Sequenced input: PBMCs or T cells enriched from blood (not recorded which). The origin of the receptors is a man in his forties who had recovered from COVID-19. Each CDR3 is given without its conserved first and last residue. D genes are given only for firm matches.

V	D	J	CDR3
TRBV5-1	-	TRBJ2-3	ASSVNRDAGTHTQY
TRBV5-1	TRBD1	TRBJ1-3	ASSLSGTGSKAIY
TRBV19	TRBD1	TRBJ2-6	ASSLIGGQGPGANVLT
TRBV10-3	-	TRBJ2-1	AISESRLSYNEQF
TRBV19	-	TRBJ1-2	ASSPGDVYGYT
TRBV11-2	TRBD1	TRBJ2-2	ASSRDRNTGELF
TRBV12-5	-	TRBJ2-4	ASGLSGADIQY
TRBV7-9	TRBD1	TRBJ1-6	ASSPNRGGNSPLH
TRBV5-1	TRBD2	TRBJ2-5	ASSRGVAGTDTQETQY
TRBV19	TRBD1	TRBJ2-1	ASHSGTGLNEQF
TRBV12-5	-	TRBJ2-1	ASGPPIAARFYNEQF
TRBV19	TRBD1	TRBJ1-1	ASSVTGATEAF
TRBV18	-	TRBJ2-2	ASSPRGGELF
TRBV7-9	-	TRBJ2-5	ASSSRPIFRDFQETQY
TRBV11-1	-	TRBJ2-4	ASSLTGSIKNIQY
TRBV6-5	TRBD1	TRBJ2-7	ASSYTDRVNHEQY
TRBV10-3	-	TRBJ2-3	AISEFGGQGPDTQY
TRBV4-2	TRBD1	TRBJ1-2	ASSQDLGTAYGYT
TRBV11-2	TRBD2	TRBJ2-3	ASSAIIAGGRDTQY
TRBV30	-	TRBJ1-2	AWKEPDQVLKGYT
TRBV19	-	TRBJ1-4	ASRHGEKLF
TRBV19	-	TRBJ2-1	ASSMGLQVRGASNNEQF
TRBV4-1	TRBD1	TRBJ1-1	ASSPLFSDRANTEAF
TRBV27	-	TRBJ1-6	ASRRQLSYNSPLH
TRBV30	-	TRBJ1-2	AWSVLSGGGYT
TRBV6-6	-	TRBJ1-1	ASTPGGGRNTEAF
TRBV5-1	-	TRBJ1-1	ASSTRQENTEAF
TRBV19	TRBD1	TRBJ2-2	ASSQTGGTGELF
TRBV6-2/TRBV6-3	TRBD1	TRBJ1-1	ASSTLHRGGTEAF
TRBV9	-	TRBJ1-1	ASSVSPSREAF
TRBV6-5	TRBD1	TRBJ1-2	ASSNPGGAGYGYT